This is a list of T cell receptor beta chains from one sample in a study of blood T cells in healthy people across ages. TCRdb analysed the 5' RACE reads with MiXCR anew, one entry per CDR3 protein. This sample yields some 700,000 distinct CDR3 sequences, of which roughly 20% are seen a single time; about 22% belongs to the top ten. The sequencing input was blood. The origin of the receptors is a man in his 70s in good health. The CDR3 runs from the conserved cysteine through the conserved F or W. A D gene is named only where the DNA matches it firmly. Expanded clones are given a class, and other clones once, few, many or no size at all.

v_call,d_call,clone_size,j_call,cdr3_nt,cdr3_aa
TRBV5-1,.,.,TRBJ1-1,TGCGCCAGCAGCTTTGGCAGGGGAGGAGCTTTCTTT,CASSFGRGGAFF
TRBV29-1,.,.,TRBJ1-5,TGCAGCATTGAAGAGGGGAATCAGCCCCAGCATTTT,CSIEEGNQPQHF
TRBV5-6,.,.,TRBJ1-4,TGTGCCAGCAGCTTGTTGGGGACTGATTGGGAAAAACTGTTTTTT,CASSLLGTDWEKLFF
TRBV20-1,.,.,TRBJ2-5,TGCAGTGCTAGAACAGAGACCCAGTACTTC,CSARTETQYF
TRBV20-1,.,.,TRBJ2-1,TGCAGTGCCCAGTCGGGAAGGAACTACAATGAGCAGTTCTTC,CSAQSGRNYNEQFF
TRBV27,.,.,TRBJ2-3,TGTGCCAGCAGTCCCTATGGGACCAGCACAGATACGCAGTATTTT,CASSPYGTSTDTQYF
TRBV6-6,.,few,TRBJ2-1,TGTGCCAGCAGTTATGGGAAATCTGAGCAGTTCTTC,CASSYGKSEQFF
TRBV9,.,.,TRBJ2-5,TGTGCCAGCAGCGTAGTCGGCAGGGGGGGAATAGAGACCCAGTACTTC,CASSVVGRGGIETQYF
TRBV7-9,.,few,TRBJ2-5,TGTGCCAGCAGCTTAGCGCGAGTGGCCCAGTACTTC,CASSLARVAQYF
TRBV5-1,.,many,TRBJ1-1,TGTGCCAGCAGCTCAGGTTTGATGAACACTGAAGCTTTCTTT,CASSSGLMNTEAFF
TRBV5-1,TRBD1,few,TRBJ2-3,TGCGCCAGCGGACAGGCTTTCACAGATACGCAGTATTTT,CASGQAFTDTQYF
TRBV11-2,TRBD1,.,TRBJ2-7,TGTGCCAGCAGACGCCCGGGACAGCTTTCGGTTGAGCAGTGCTTC,CASRRPGQLSVEQCF
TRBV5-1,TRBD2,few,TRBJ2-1,TGCGCCAGCAGCTTGCAAAGCGGGGGGGCCTTGGGCAATGAGCAGTTCTTC,CASSLQSGGALGNEQFF
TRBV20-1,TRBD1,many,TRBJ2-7,TGCAGTGCTAGGGGGGACAGGAACTACGAGCAGTACTTC,CSARGDRNYEQYF
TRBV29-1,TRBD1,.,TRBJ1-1,TGCAGCGGAGGGGGCGGGAGCACTGAAGCTTTCTTT,CSGGGGSTEAFF
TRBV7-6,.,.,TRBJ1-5,TGTGCCAGCAGCGAGGGGCTGGGTCAGCCCCAGCATTTT,CASSEGLGQPQHF
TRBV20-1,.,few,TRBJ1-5,TGCAGTGCTAGAGATCGTACAGCTAATCAGCCCCAGCATTTT,CSARDRTANQPQHF
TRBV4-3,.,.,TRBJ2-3,TGCGCCGGCAGCCAAGAGTTCCCGGCGGGATACCCCGATACGCAGTATTTT,CAGSQEFPAGYPDTQYF
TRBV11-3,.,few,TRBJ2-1,TGTGCCAGCAGCCGCAACCCCTTGAATGAGCAGTTCTTC,CASSRNPLNEQFF
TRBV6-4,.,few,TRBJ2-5,TGTGCCAGCAGTGTCTCGCCGAGGGAGACCCAGTACTTC,CASSVSPRETQYF
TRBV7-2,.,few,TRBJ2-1,TGTGCCAGCAGCGTCTCGACAGCCTACAATGAGCAGTTCTTC,CASSVSTAYNEQFF
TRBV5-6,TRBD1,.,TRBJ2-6,TGTGCCAGCAGTCCTTTGCTGGGACAGTTTCCCTCTGGGGCCAACGTCCTGACTTTC,CASSPLLGQFPSGANVLTF
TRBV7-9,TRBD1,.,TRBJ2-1,TGTGCCAGCAGCTTAGATGGGACAGGGGTTCAGTCTCCCCATGAGCAGTTCTTC,CASSLDGTGVQSPHEQFF
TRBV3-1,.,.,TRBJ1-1,TGTGCCAGCAGCCAAGTGGGCCTGCTAGCTTTCTTT,CASSQVGLLAFF
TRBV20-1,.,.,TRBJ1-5,TGCAGTGCTGTATCGTTCGGGGGAGGGTTTCAGCCCCAGCATTTT,CSAVSFGGGFQPQHF
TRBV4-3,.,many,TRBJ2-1,TGCGCCAGCAGCCAAGTCGGAATGAACAATGAGCAGTTCTTC,CASSQVGMNNEQFF
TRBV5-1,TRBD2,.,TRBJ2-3,TGCGCCAGCAGCTTGACTAGCGGGAGAACTGCTAGCACAGATACGCAGTATTTT,CASSLTSGRTASTDTQYF
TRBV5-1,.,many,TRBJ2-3,TGTGCCAGCAGCTTGTCGGGCGATACAGATACGCAGTATTTT,CASSLSGDTDTQYF
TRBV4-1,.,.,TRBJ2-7,TGCGCCAGCAGCCAAGAGATTTTCTACGAGCAGTACTTC,CASSQEIFYEQYF
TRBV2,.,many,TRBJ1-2,TGTGCCAGTTCAAGAGGGGTTGGAGGCTACACCTTC,CASSRGVGGYTF
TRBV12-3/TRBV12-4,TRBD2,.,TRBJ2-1,TGTGCCAGCAGGAGGACTAGCGGGACACCGAATGAGCAGTTCTTC,CASRRTSGTPNEQFF
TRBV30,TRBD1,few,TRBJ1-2,TGTGCCTGGAGTTGGACAGGGAAGTATGGCTACACCTTC,CAWSWTGKYGYTF
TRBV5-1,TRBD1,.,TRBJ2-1,TGCGCCAGCAGCTTGGGGGGACAGGGAAATGAGCAGTTCTTC,CASSLGGQGNEQFF
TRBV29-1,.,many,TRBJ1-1,TGCAGCGTCGCGCCGGGACGGGTGAACACTGAAGCTTTCTTT,CSVAPGRVNTEAFF
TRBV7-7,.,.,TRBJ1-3,TGTGCCAGCAGCCCAGGGGTGACTGGAAACACCATATATTTT,CASSPGVTGNTIYF
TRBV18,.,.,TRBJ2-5,TGTGCCAGCTCATCACCACCCACGGAGACCCAGTACTTC,CASSSPPTETQYF
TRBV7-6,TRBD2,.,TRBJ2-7,TGTGCCAGCAGCCACGAAGGTGGGGGGGGGAACTACGAGCAGTACTTC,CASSHEGGGGNYEQYF
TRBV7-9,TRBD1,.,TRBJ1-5,TGTGCCAGCAGCATAGGAGGCCCGGGACAGCAGCATTTT,CASSIGGPGQQHF
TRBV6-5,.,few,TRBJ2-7,TGTGCCAGCAGTTACCCAGGACAACGGGGTGACGAGCAGTACTTC,CASSYPGQRGDEQYF
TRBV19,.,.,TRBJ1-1,TGTGCCAGTAGTATAGCGTCAGGTCCACACACTGAAGCTTTCTTT,CASSIASGPHTEAFF
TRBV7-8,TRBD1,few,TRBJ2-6,TGTGCCAGCAGCCCTCCCGGACAGGGTTTCTCCTCTGGGGCCAACGTCCTGACTTTC,CASSPPGQGFSSGANVLTF
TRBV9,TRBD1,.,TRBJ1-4,TGTGCCAGCAGCGTAGGTACAGGGGTAGAAAAACTGTTTTTT,CASSVGTGVEKLFF
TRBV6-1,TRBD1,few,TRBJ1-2,TGTGCCAGCAACACCCGGGACAGCTATGGCTACACCTTC,CASNTRDSYGYTF
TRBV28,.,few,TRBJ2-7,TGTGCCAGCAGTTTATTGGGATTCTACGAAGTGGGCGGCTCCTACGAGCAGTACTTC,CASSLLGFYEVGGSYEQYF
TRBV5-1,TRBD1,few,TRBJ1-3,TGCGCCAGCAGCTCACAGGGGACTGGAAACACCATATATTTT,CASSSQGTGNTIYF
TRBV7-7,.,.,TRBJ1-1,TGTGCCAGCAGCCCGTTGGGGGGGGCGAGGACCACTGAAGCTTTCTTT,CASSPLGGARTTEAFF
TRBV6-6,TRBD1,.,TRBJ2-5,TGTGCCAGCAGACGAGGACAGGGGAAAGAGACCCAGTACTTC,CASRRGQGKETQYF
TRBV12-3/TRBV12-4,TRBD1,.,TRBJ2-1,TGTGCCAGCAGTGACAGGGGGCGCGAGAATGAGCAGTTCTTC,CASSDRGRENEQFF
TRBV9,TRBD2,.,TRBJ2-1,TGTGCCAGCAGCGTCCAACTAGCGGGAGGGTCCAATGAGCAGTTCTTC,CASSVQLAGGSNEQFF
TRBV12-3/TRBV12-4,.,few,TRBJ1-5,TGTGCCAGCAGTTTAGCGATAGACCAGCCCCAGCATTTT,CASSLAIDQPQHF
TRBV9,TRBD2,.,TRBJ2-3,TGTGCCAGCAGCGTAGGGGCCGGGACTACCGCTAGCACAGATACGCAGTATTTT,CASSVGAGTTASTDTQYF
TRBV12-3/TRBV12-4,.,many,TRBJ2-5,TGTGCCAGCAGTTTAGTAGATGAGACCCAGTACTTC,CASSLVDETQYF
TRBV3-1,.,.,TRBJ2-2,TGTGCCAGCAGCCAAGCCTACAGGGACCGGGAGCTGTTTTTT,CASSQAYRDRELFF
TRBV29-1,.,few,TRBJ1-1,TGCAGCGTCGCAATTGGGGCTGAAGCTTTCTTT,CSVAIGAEAFF
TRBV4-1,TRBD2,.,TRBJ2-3,TGCGCCAGCAGCCAAAGGACTAGCGGGATCACAGATACGCGGTATTTT,CASSQRTSGITDTRYF